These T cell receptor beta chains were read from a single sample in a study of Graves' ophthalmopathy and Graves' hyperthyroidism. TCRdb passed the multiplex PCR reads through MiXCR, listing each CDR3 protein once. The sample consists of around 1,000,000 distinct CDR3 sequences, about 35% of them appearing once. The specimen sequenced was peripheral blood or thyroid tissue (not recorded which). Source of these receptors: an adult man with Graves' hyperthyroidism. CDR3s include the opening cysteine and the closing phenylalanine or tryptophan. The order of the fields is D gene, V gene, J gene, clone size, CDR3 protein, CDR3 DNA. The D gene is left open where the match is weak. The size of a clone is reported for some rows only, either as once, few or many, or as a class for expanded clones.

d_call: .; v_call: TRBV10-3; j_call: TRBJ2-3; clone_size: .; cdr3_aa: CAISDTLYTDTQYF; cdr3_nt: TGTGCCATCAGTGACACCCTCTACACAGATACGCAGTATTTT
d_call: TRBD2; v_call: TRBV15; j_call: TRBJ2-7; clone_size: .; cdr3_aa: CATSRDRGDYQQYF; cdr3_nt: TGTGCCACCAGCAGGGATCGGGGGGACTATCAGCAGTACTTC
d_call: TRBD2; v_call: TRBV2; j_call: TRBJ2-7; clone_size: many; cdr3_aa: CASSGGSSGRGQYF; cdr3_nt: TGTGCCAGCAGTGGTGGTTCTAGCGGGAGGGGACAGTACTTC
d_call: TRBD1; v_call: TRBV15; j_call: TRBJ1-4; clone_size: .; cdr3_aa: CATSRSPGQDEKLFF; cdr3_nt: TGTGCCACCAGCAGATCCCCGGGACAGGATGAAAAACTGTTTTTT
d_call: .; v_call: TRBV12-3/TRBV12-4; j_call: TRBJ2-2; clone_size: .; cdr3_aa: CASRTIRATKDTGELFF; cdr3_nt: TGTGCCAGCAGAACTATACGCGCCACCAAGGACACCGGGGAGCTGTTTTTT
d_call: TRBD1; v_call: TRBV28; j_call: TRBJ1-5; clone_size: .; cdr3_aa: CASSRDRGLYNQPQHF; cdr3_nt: TGTGCCAGCAGCCGAGACAGGGGGCTTTACAATCAGCCCCAGCATTTT
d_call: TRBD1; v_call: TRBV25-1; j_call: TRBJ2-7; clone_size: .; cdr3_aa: CASSPLFRDRPYF; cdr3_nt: TGTGCCAGCAGCCCACTATTCCGGGACAGACCTTACTTC
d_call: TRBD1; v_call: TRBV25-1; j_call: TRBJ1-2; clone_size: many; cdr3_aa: CASRGRTGGAHGYTF; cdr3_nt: TGTGCCAGCAGAGGACGAACAGGGGGCGCGCATGGCTACACCTTC
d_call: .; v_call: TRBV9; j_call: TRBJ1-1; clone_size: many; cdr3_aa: CASSVIENTEAFF; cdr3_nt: TGTGCCAGCAGCGTCATCGAGAACACTGAAGCTTTCTTT
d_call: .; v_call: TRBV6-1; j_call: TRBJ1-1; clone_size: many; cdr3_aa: CASSEGPMNTEAFF; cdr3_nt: TGTGCCAGCAGTGAGGGACCGATGAACACTGAAGCTTTCTTT
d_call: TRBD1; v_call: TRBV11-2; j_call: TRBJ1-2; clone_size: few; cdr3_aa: CASSSPRGRDGYTF; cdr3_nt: TGTGCCAGCAGCTCCCCCAGGGGGCGGGATGGCTACACCTTC
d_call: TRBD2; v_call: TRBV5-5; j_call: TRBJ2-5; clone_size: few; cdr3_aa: CASSLVGGTAYQETQYF; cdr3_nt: TGTGCCAGCAGCTTGGTGGGGGGGACTGCGTACCAAGAGACCCAGTACTTC
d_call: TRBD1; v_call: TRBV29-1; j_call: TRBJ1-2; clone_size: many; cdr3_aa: CSVEVSDRGYGYTF; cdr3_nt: TGCAGCGTTGAAGTATCGGACAGGGGCTATGGCTACACCTTC
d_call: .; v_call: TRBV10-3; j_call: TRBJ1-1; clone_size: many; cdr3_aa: CAISDPFFWGSRGWSTEAFF; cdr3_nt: TGTGCCATCAGTGACCCGTTTTTCTGGGGATCCAGGGGATGGAGCACTGAAGCTTTCTTT
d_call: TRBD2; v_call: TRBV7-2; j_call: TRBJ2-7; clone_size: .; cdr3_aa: CASSLIVGLAGKSYEQYF; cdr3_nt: TGTGCCAGCAGCTTAATCGTGGGACTAGCGGGGAAATCCTACGAGCAGTACTTC
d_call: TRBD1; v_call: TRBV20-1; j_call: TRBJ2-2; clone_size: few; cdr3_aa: CSATLTGGRSDTGELFF; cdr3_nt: TGCAGTGCTACCTTGACAGGGGGACGATCGGACACCGGGGAGCTGTTTTTT
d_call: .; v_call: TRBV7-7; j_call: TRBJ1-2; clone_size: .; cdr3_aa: CASRLGSYGYTF; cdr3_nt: TGTGCCAGCAGGTTGGGGAGCTATGGCTACACCTTC
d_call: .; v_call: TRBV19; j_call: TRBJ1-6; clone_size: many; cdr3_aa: CASSQQVTDSPLHF; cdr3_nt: TGTGCCAGTAGCCAACAGGTTACGGATTCACCCCTCCACTTT
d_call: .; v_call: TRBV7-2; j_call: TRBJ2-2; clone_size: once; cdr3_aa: CASSLVAGVGGELFF; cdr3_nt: TGTGCCAGCAGCTTAGTGGCAGGGGTGGGCGGGGAGCTGTTTTTT
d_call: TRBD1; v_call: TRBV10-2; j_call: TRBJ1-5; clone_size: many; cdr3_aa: CASSGLPGTGFIEPQHF; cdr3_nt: TGCGCCAGCAGTGGACTACCCGGGACAGGGTTTATTGAGCCCCAGCATTTT
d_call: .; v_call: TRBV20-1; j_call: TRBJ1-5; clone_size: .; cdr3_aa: CSARDPGVESQGNLDQPQHF; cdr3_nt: TGCAGTGCTAGAGATCCCGGGGTAGAAAGTCAGGGTAACTTGGATCAGCCCCAGCATTTT
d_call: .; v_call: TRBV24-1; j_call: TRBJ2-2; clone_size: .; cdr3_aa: CATSYSIGDTNAGELFF; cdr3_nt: TGTGCCACCAGTTACTCGATTGGGGACACGAACGCCGGGGAGCTGTTTTTT
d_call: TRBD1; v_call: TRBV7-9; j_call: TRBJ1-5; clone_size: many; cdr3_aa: CASRPGTGLEPQHF; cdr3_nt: TGTGCCAGCAGGCCCGGGACAGGGTTGGAGCCCCAGCATTTT
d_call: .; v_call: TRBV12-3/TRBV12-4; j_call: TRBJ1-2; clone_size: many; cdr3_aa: CASRSGGAMTRYGYTF; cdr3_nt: TGTGCCAGCAGGTCCGGGGGGGCCATGACCCGCTATGGCTACACCTTC
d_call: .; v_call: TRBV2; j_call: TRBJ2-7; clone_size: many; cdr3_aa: CASSEVRGSSYEQYF; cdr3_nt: TGTGCCAGCAGTGAAGTTCGCGGAAGCTCCTACGAGCAGTACTTC
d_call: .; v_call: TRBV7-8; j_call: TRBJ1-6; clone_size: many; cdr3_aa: CASNRDRTPQFSDSPLHF; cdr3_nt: TGTGCCAGCAACCGCGACAGGACACCACAGTTTTCGGATTCACCCCTCCACTTT
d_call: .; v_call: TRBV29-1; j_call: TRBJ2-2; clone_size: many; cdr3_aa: CSVRKGAGELFF; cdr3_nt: TGCAGCGTCCGAAAAGGAGCCGGGGAGCTGTTTTTT
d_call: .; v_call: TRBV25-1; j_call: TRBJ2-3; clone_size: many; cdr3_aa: CASSSAGTDTQYF; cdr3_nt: TGTGCCAGCAGTAGCGCAGGGACAGATACGCAGTATTTT
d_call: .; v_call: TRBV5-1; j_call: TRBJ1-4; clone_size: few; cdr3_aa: CASSWATQYYSEKLFF; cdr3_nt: TGCGCCAGCAGCTGGGCAACGCAGTACTATTCTGAAAAACTGTTTTTT
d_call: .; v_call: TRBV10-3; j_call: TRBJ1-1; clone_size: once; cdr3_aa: CAVQGPSFPEAFF; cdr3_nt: TGTGCCGTACAGGGACCATCGTTCCCTGAAGCTTTCTTT
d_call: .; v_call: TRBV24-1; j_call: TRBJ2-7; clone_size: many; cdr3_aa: CATSGSGYEQYF; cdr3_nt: TGTGCCACCAGTGGGTCCGGCTACGAGCAGTACTTC
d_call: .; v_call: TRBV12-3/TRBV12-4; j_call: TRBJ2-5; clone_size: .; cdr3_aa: CASVAGIDIQETQYF; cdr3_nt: TGTGCCAGCGTCGCGGGGATCGACATCCAAGAGACCCAGTACTTC
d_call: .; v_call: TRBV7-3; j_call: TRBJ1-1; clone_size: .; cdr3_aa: CASSLTDEWWTEAFF; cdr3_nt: TGTGCCAGCAGCTTAACCGACGAGTGGTGGACTGAAGCTTTCTTT
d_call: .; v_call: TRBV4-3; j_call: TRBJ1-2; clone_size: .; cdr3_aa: CASSPGDRPDRYTF; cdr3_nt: TGCGCCAGCAGCCCCGGGGACCGACCTGATCGCTACACCTTC
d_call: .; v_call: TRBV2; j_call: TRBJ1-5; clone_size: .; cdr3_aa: CASEVVGNQPQHF; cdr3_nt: TGTGCCAGCGAGGTAGTAGGCAATCAGCCCCAGCATTTT
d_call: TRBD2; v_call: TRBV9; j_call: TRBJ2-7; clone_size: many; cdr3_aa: CASSVSSGNQEQYF; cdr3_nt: TGTGCCAGCAGCGTATCTAGCGGGAATCAAGAGCAGTACTTC
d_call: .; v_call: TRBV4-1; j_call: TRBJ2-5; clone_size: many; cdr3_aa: CASSQDQETQYF; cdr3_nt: TGCGCCAGCAGCCAAGATCAAGAGACCCAGTACTTC
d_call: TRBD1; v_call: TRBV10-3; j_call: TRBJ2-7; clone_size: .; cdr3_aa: CARDAGTGSYEQYF; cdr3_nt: TGTGCTAGAGACGCCGGGACAGGGTCCTACGAGCAGTACTTC
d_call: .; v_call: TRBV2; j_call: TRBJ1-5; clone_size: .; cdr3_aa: CASSELGSGGYNQPQHF; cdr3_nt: TGTGCCAGCAGTGAACTGGGTAGCGGGGGATACAATCAGCCCCAGCATTTT
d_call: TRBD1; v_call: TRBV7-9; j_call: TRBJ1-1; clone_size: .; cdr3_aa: CASTSEGARGTEAFF; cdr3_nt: TGTGCCAGCACTTCGGAGGGGGCGCGGGGCACTGAAGCTTTCTTT
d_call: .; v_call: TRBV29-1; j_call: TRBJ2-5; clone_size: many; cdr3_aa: CSVEVGQFETQYF; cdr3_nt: TGCAGCGTTGAAGTGGGCCAGTTTGAGACCCAGTACTTC
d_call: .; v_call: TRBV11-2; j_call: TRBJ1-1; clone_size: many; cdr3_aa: CASSSDANEAFF; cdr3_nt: TGTGCCAGCAGCAGCGACGCGAATGAAGCTTTCTTT
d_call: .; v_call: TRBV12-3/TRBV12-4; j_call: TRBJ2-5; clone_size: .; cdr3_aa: CASSLWPTNQETQYF; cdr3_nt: TGTGCCAGCAGTTTATGGCCGACAAATCAAGAGACCCAGTACTTC
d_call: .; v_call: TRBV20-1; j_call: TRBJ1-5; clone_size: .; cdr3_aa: CSAIRTEETQHF; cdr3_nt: TGCAGTGCTATAAGGACAGAAGAGACCCAGCATTTT
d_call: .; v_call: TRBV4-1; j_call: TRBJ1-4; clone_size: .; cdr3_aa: CASSQDQVGDEKLFF; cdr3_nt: TGCGCCAGCAGCCAAGATCAGGTCGGGGATGAAAAACTGTTTTTT